A single T cell receptor beta chain is shown here with its context. Its specificity is unknown. This sample was taken from a study of blood T cells in healthy people across ages. Drawing of peripheral blood yielded roughly 9.8 milliliters from each donor. Study-wide points: In long-lived donors, naive CD4+ cell counts and diversity exceeded those of aged donors. Reliance upon unsorted PBMCs precluded definitive naive versus antigen-experienced comparison.

Using a J-beta primer mix together with a sample-barcoded 5' primer, a second PCR was run for about 6 to 11 cycles. Template switching added a 12-random-nucleotide identifier to every cDNA molecule. TCRdb ran MiXCR on the 5' RACE reads and lists one entry per CDR3 protein. The sample carries about 1.7 million distinct CDR3 sequences, 25% to 30% recorded once. Germline CDR1 reads SGHTA; CDR2 reads FQGNSA. This CDR3 has 18 amino acids. The sample taken for sequencing was blood. The receptor was isolated from a woman in her 30s in good health. The rearrangement uses TRBV7-2 and TRBJ2-4; TRBD2 matches at 10 bases. Matching the DNA end better, TRBJ2-7 makes the J call doubtful. The CDR3 nucleotides are TGTGCCAGCAGCTTAGGTCCTAGCGGGGGCCCCGCCTCCTACGAGCAGTACTTC. It encodes CASSLGPSGGPASYEQYF.